This TCR beta chain was sequenced in a study of CD8 T cells in ankylosing spondylitis (dated by TCRdb to the late 2010s). For the study in its entirety: The study profiled T cell receptor beta repertoires in healthy donors and ankylosing spondylitis patients to find disease-linked TCR variants. The whole study cohort included 108 healthy donors and 20 to 30 ankylosing spondylitis patients. Samples of peripheral blood were taken, and for ankylosing spondylitis patients, synovial fluid was collected as well. Results the study describes overall, beyond this receptor: According to the report, matched synovial fluid samples from ankylosing spondylitis patients were significantly enriched for the disease-linked clones. In peripheral blood, the disease-linked clones were found at relatively low frequencies and had a CD8+ phenotype. Blood from ankylosing spondylitis patients appeared to be characterized by a TCR beta motif made up of under ten highly homologous amino acid variants. Some of the motif variants had been reported before in the synovial fluid and blood of reactive arthritis patients, a finding that suggests common disease-initiation mechanisms.

Sequencing was performed on an Illumina HiSeq 2500. Quantitative 5'-RACE with molecular barcodes was the method used to prepare the TCR beta libraries. In the original analysis: Disease-linked TCR variants were identified with a new computational method built on a probabilistic model of VDJ rearrangement. TCRdb reanalyzed the raw reads on its own, using fastp at Q25 for trimming and MiXCR for clone calling, and kept in-frame beta chains. Every CDR3 protein is listed once, alongside the most common genes and DNA of its rows. In this record, the V and J calls reflect TCRdb's handling and not the investigators' own analysis. The sample records about 31,000 distinct CDR3 sequences, 6.5% to 9% of which are singletons. The ten largest clonotypes hold 8% to 11% of the sample. Taken from cysteine to phenylalanine, the CDR3 has 14 residues. Here the CDR3 DNA is all that survives: 42 bases in frame from base 1. Deletion took 3 bases off V and 5 bases off J, with a span of 10 bases between the germline ends. From the germline V gene, CDR1 is KGHDR and CDR2 is SFDVKD.

This clonotype appeared a few times. Its antigen remains undetermined. Base qualities are not recorded, but no much larger clone differs from it by a single base. This sequence uses TRBV24-1 and TRBJ1-5, with TRBD1 as a weak D call on 6 bases. The sequenced sample was blood, either unsorted or a sorted T cell fraction (not recorded which). This receptor was obtained from a male donor with ankylosing spondylitis or in good health (not recorded which). The CDR3: CATSDHRVDQPQHF. The DNA sequence is as follows: TGTGCCACCAGTGATCACAGGGTCGATCAGCCCCAGCATTTT.